The 10 T cell receptor beta chains below come from one sample, sequenced in a study of cytomegalovirus exposure and HLA in healthy donors. Use of 60 Vbeta and 13 Jbeta primers characterized the PCR. The data were produced by immunoSEQ multiplex PCR, yet TCRdb's version contains in-frame clones alone and is incomplete. The repertoire holds some 140,000 clones, with around three fifths as singletons. Sequencing was done on a sample of PBMCs. These receptors all come from a middle-aged woman in good health and CMV-seronegative.

The V call is TRBV6-5, the J call TRBJ1-6, with a weak D call TRBD1 (5 bases). This CDR3 contains 15 residues. The ends were cut back, 0 bases at V and 8 bases at J, with 11 bases in the middle. The germline V gene encodes CDR1 MNHEY and CDR2 SVGAGI. This CDR3 reads CASSYSWGLDSPLHF. As DNA, the CDR3 is TGTGCCAGCAGTTACTCGTGGGGACTCGATTCACCCCTCCACTTT.

The chain recombines TRBV30 with TRBJ1-1; a weak D match, TRBD1 (5 bases). Trimming shortened V by 3 bases and J by 2 bases, and 10 bases separated the two germline ends. This CDR3 is 13 amino acids long. Germline CDR1 is GTSNPN and CDR2 is SVGIG (reference sequence). The CDR3 coding sequence is TGTGCCTGGAGCCTAGACAGCAACACTGAAGCTTTCTTT. Its protein is CAWSLDSNTEAFF.

J is TRBJ2-5 and V is TRBV5-1; possible D gene TRBD2, 5 bases. The V end was cut by 4 bases, the J end by 2 bases, with 15 bases between. The CDR3 totals 15 residues. The germline gives CDR1 SGHRS, CDR2 YFSETQ. CDR3 in amino acids: CASSPTDRRQETQYF. The DNA for the CDR3 is TGCGCCAGCAGCCCCACGGACCGGAGGCAAGAGACCCAGTACTTC.

The genes are TRBV30 and TRBJ1-6; D gene uncertain. Germline-derived CDR1 and CDR2 are GTSNPN and SVGIG (reference sequence). The CDR3 has 15 amino acids. V gave up 0 bases and J gave up 9 bases, with 15 bases separating them. CDR3 in DNA: TGTGCCTGGAGTGTACTCGGGGTGGAATCTTCACCCCTCCACTTT. It specifies CAWSVLGVESSPLHF.

In the case of this clone: Within the sample, other DNA sequences also encode this same CDR3. The rearrangement uses TRBV7-8 and TRBJ1-4; 7 nucleotides agree with TRBD1. V dropped 0 bases and J dropped 4; count of bases not matched to a gene: 2. Germline V lookup: CDR1 SGHVS, CDR2 FQNEAQ. This CDR3 region has 15 residues. The CDR3 DNA follows: TGTGCCAGCAGCTTAGCCCAGGGGGGTAATGAAAAACTGTTTTTT. It specifies CASSLAQGGNEKLFF.

J is TRBJ1-2 and V is TRBV29-1, with 9 bases aligning to TRBD1. The CDR3 extends over 13 amino acids. The V gene's germline CDR1 is SQVTM and CDR2 ANQGSEA. V was pared by 7 bases and J by 4 bases, with 7 bases of the junction left unmatched. The CDR3 nucleotides are TGCAGCGCCCGGACAGGGGCTCGCTATGGCTACACCTTC. It codes for CSARTGARYGYTF.

The chain uses TRBV6-4 and TRBJ1-5; no clear D. The CDR3 consists of 19 residues. Germline-derived CDR1 and CDR2 are MRHNA and SNTAGT. Between the trimmed V and J ends, which lost 3 bases and 5 bases, there was a span of 26 bases. The DNA of the CDR3 is TGTGCCAGCAGTGATAGGCATTTCGGACGTCGAGGGAGGGATCAGCCCCAGCATTTT. Amino acid sequence: CASSDRHFGRRGRDQPQHF.

The chain links TRBV6-5 to TRBJ1-1, with D tentatively TRBD1 (6 bases). The CDR3 covers 12 residues. Looked up from germline, CDR1 is MNHEY and CDR2 is SVGAGI. V was trimmed by 5 bases and J by 8 bases, leaving 12 bases between them. In DNA form, the CDR3 reads TGTGCCAGCAGTCAGGGGCCGTTGGAAGCTTTCTTT. Its protein is CASSQGPLEAFF.

This clone has just a few counts. The rearrangement links TRBV11-2 to TRBJ1-2; possible D gene TRBD1, 5 bases. Trimming stripped 8 bases from V and 0 bases from J, with 10 bases between. Germline lookup yields CDR1 SGHAT and CDR2 FQNNGV. The CDR3 extends over 13 amino acids. The CDR3 DNA reads TGTGCCAGCGGCATGACAGCTAACTATGGCTACACCTTC. Amino acids: CASGMTANYGYTF.

This chain uses TRBV6-6 with TRBJ1-1; 8 bases are a match to TRBD1. V lost 6 bases, J lost 5 bases, and 11 bases stayed unmatched. Germline V gives CDR1 MNHNY, CDR2 SVGAGI (reference sequence). The length of the CDR3 is 15 residues. CDR3 residues: CASSTTQGAWTEAFF. DNA for the CDR3: TGTGCCAGCAGCACCACCCAGGGGGCATGGACTGAAGCTTTCTTT.